This T cell receptor beta chain was captured in a study of beta chain features in type 1 diabetes (dated by TCRdb to the late 2010s). About the full investigation: Mean age, gender distribution, total cell number and subset yield were not different between patients and healthy donors. A total of roughly 98,000,000 sorted cells were examined across all samples, and a strong correlation was observed between cell number per subset and RNA yield. The study compared the TCRB repertoires of sorted circulating CD4+ T cell subsets in recently diagnosed type 1 diabetes patients with those in matched healthy donors. Naive and central memory subsets were obtained from all 30 or so donors, but regulatory and stem cell-like memory subsets were isolated from only 8 patients and roughly eight healthy donors. The paper as a whole reports these results and caveats: The naive, central memory and regulatory TCRB repertoires appeared to resemble one another more closely among patients than among healthy donors. Type 1 diabetes patients showed a moderate but significant shortening of TCRB CDR3 length in all four CD4+ subsets. Because small numbers of individuals were included in the HLA sub-analyses, any influence of HLA type on TCRB rearrangement was left unresolved. At VDJ recombination sites, patients with type 1 diabetes made fewer insertions and deleted more nucleotides, a pattern implying thymic rearrangement abnormalities. Because cDNA was sequenced instead of genomic DNA, activated cells with high expression could be over-represented, although the groups did not differ in activation or CD3 levels. PCR might favor shorter templates, but patient and control samples were amplified and corrected together, so any skew would affect both groups equally.

Each donor gave one peripheral blood draw, approximately 100 mL on average, collected into heparinised tubes. Using a panel that included CD45RO, CCR7, CD25, CD127, CD95 and CD27, naive, central memory, regulatory and stem cell-like memory CD4+ T cells were sorted on a BD FACSAria II. Every sorted population had a purity above 95%. PBMCs were isolated right away by Lymphoprep density gradient centrifugation and were stained directly, without culture. To minimize batch effects, samples were stained and sorted in pairs, one healthy donor with one patient per experiment. The entire amount of isolated RNA was reverse transcribed using the High Capacity cDNA Reverse Transcription Kit, so the sequenced TCRB transcripts were expressed ones. Deep immunoSEQ sequencing was applied to naive, central memory and regulatory T cell samples, giving an average of around 3.4 million total reads per sample. After sorted cells were lysed in RLT buffer, RNA was extracted with DNase-treated RNeasy Micro or Mini kits, with the choice depending on cell number. To prevent cross-contamination, every cell subset was processed on its own, while patient and healthy donor samples were processed together. The immunoSEQ multiplex PCR was used to amplify TCRB sequences from cDNA, yielding 87-bp fragments that span the CDR3 region. Sequencing of the amplicons was performed on the Illumina HiSeq platform. The study's own analysis went as follows. Synthetic template baselines were used to correct PCR bias computationally, reads within Hamming distance 2 were collapsed together, and singletons that could not be merged were discarded. Reads were aligned to IMGT to assign V, D and J genes, CDR3 length, and insertions or deletions at six rearrangement sites. Within each subset, clonotype counts were normalized to sorted cell number, after which true diversity and Gini coefficients were computed with the tcR R package. The overlap coefficient, calculated on TCRB nucleotide sequences, was used to measure repertoire sharing. Out-of-frame TCRB sequences from naive cells were analyzed to stand in for the pre-selection repertoire. TCRdb provides this immuneACCESS table in a form limited to in-frame rearrangements. Some clones are lacking; in checked studies, under half of them reflect an unresolved V gene, and why the rest are absent is not known. V and J calls and clone size are given by that table; D and trimming were obtained from the DNA. The sample contains more than 550,000 clones, more than 12% of them found a single time. The top ten clones comprise 0.03% to 0.04% of the sample.

On this clone itself: Its antigen specificity is not known. Qualities for individual bases were not recorded, and no much larger clone is one base off.

The CDR3 sequence holds 13 residues, the cysteine and phenylalanine included. The entry retains the CDR3 DNA only, 39 bases that are in frame from base 1. CDR1 and CDR2, looked up from the germline V gene (reference sequence), are GTSNPN and SVGIG. Relative to germline, V is 2 bases shorter and J is 7 bases shorter, with 14 bases between their ends. The clonotype was recovered from a man between 18 and 29 years old with type 1 diabetes. Here the chain combines TRBV30 and TRBJ1-1; confidence is insufficient to name the D gene. The sample taken for sequencing was naive CD4+ T cells from blood. Reading the label with the study, this specimen's cell subset or site is: true naive CD4+ T cells. The DNA sequence follows: TGTGCCTGGAGTCCCTTACGGGATCTTGAAGCTTTCTTT. This gives the protein CAWSPLRDLEAFF.